Listed below are T cell receptor beta chains from one sample, sequenced in a study of cytomegalovirus exposure and HLA in healthy donors. Repertoires were generated with immunoSEQ multiplex PCR, while TCRdb's copy carries only in-frame clones and drops some. Its clone listing holds about 35,000 clones. The material sequenced was PBMCs. The receptors shown here come from a man in his forties in good health and CMV-seronegative. Each CDR3 is given with its conserved first and last residue. The D gene is left open where the match is weak. Expanded clones are given a class, and other clones once, few, many or no size at all.

clone_size: NA; j_call: TRBJ2-7; v_call: TRBV18; d_call: NA; cdr3_aa: CASSPPSGKQYF; cdr3_nt: TGTGCCAGCTCACCCCCGTCGGGGAAGCAGTACTTC
clone_size: NA; j_call: TRBJ2-1; v_call: TRBV5-5; d_call: NA; cdr3_aa: CASSLRSTVSSYNEQFF; cdr3_nt: TGTGCCAGCAGTCTCCGGTCCACGGTTAGCTCCTACAATGAGCAGTTCTTC
clone_size: NA; j_call: TRBJ2-2; v_call: TRBV9; d_call: TRBD2; cdr3_aa: CASSPRTSGSSGELFF; cdr3_nt: TGTGCCAGCAGCCCCAGGACTAGCGGGAGCTCGGGGGAGCTGTTTTTT
clone_size: NA; j_call: TRBJ2-1; v_call: TRBV11-2; d_call: TRBD2; cdr3_aa: CASSLVFRTSGIGEQFF; cdr3_nt: TGTGCCAGCAGCTTAGTTTTCAGGACTAGCGGGATTGGTGAGCAGTTCTTC
clone_size: NA; j_call: TRBJ2-1; v_call: TRBV7-3; d_call: NA; cdr3_aa: CASSYTTGTEQFF; cdr3_nt: TGTGCCAGCAGCTATACGACAGGCACAGAGCAGTTCTTC
clone_size: NA; j_call: TRBJ1-1; v_call: TRBV29-1; d_call: NA; cdr3_aa: CSAGLAEAFF; cdr3_nt: TGCAGCGCTGGCCTGGCTGAAGCTTTCTTT
clone_size: NA; j_call: TRBJ2-1; v_call: TRBV19; d_call: TRBD2; cdr3_aa: CASSPTSGRAWNEQFF; cdr3_nt: TGTGCCAGTAGTCCAACCAGCGGGAGGGCATGGAATGAGCAGTTCTTC
clone_size: NA; j_call: TRBJ2-1; v_call: TRBV29-1; d_call: TRBD2; cdr3_aa: CSVLLRSGRASYNEQFF; cdr3_nt: TGCAGCGTGCTCTTAAGAAGCGGGAGGGCCTCCTACAATGAGCAGTTCTTC
clone_size: NA; j_call: TRBJ1-1; v_call: TRBV27; d_call: NA; cdr3_aa: CASRSWTVNTEAFF; cdr3_nt: TGTGCCAGCAGGTCCTGGACAGTGAACACTGAAGCTTTCTTT
clone_size: NA; j_call: TRBJ1-2; v_call: TRBV5-1; d_call: NA; cdr3_aa: CASRPNAYGYTF; cdr3_nt: TGCGCCAGCAGGCCTAATGCCTATGGCTACACCTTC
clone_size: NA; j_call: TRBJ2-6; v_call: TRBV6-5; d_call: TRBD2; cdr3_aa: CASSDREGDVLTF; cdr3_nt: TGTGCCAGCAGTGACCGGGAGGGCGACGTCCTGACTTTC
clone_size: NA; j_call: TRBJ1-2; v_call: TRBV9; d_call: NA; cdr3_aa: CASSAGQRYGYTF; cdr3_nt: TGTGCCAGCAGCGCTGGACAGCGCTATGGCTACACCTTC
clone_size: NA; j_call: TRBJ2-2; v_call: TRBV19; d_call: NA; cdr3_aa: CASSISGPRIGELFF; cdr3_nt: TGTGCCAGTAGTATCTCAGGGCCCCGAATCGGGGAGCTGTTTTTT
clone_size: medium-sized; j_call: TRBJ1-4; v_call: TRBV4-3; d_call: TRBD1; cdr3_aa: CASSRTGKEKLFF; cdr3_nt: TGCGCCAGCAGCCGGACAGGGAAAGAAAAACTGTTTTTT
clone_size: NA; j_call: TRBJ2-5; v_call: TRBV6-5; d_call: NA; cdr3_aa: CASSRTSRVLETQYF; cdr3_nt: TGTGCCAGCAGTCGGACGAGCAGGGTTTTGGAGACCCAGTACTTC
clone_size: NA; j_call: TRBJ2-1; v_call: TRBV6-5; d_call: TRBD1; cdr3_aa: CASNSLRQGAGEQFF; cdr3_nt: TGTGCCAGCAACTCCCTCCGGCAGGGGGCCGGTGAGCAGTTCTTC
clone_size: NA; j_call: TRBJ2-7; v_call: TRBV6-5; d_call: TRBD2; cdr3_aa: CASSHAAGGGYEQYF; cdr3_nt: TGTGCCAGCAGTCATGCAGCGGGAGGCGGCTACGAGCAGTACTTC
clone_size: NA; j_call: TRBJ2-1; v_call: TRBV5-1; d_call: NA; cdr3_aa: CASSLGQTRNNEQFF; cdr3_nt: TGCGCCAGCAGCTTGGGTCAGACACGCAACAATGAGCAGTTCTTC
clone_size: NA; j_call: TRBJ1-2; v_call: TRBV6-6; d_call: TRBD1; cdr3_aa: CASSRTGGMFGYTF; cdr3_nt: TGTGCCAGCAGTAGGACAGGGGGAATGTTTGGCTACACCTTC
clone_size: NA; j_call: TRBJ2-3; v_call: TRBV9; d_call: TRBD1; cdr3_aa: CASSSGGTGIADTQYF; cdr3_nt: TGTGCCAGCAGCAGTGGTGGGACAGGGATCGCAGATACGCAGTATTTT
clone_size: NA; j_call: TRBJ2-5; v_call: TRBV7-2; d_call: NA; cdr3_aa: CASSLDSDHRWQYF; cdr3_nt: TGTGCCAGCAGCTTAGATAGCGACCATAGATGGCAGTACTTC
clone_size: NA; j_call: TRBJ2-2; v_call: TRBV5-1; d_call: NA; cdr3_aa: CASSLLGRTDTGELFF; cdr3_nt: TGCGCCAGCAGCTTGCTCGGCCGGACAGACACCGGGGAGCTGTTTTTT
clone_size: NA; j_call: TRBJ2-5; v_call: TRBV6-5; d_call: TRBD1; cdr3_aa: CASSSSGGAVETQYF; cdr3_nt: TGTGCCAGCAGTTCGTCAGGGGGTGCAGTGGAGACCCAGTACTTC
clone_size: NA; j_call: TRBJ2-7; v_call: TRBV4-2; d_call: TRBD2; cdr3_aa: CASRRGLAGVRWNEQYF; cdr3_nt: TGTGCCAGCAGACGGGGACTAGCGGGAGTCCGATGGAATGAGCAGTACTTC
clone_size: NA; j_call: TRBJ2-3; v_call: TRBV14; d_call: NA; cdr3_aa: CASSQFSGISTDTQYF; cdr3_nt: TGTGCCAGCAGCCAATTCTCGGGGATTAGCACAGATACGCAGTATTTT
clone_size: NA; j_call: TRBJ1-4; v_call: TRBV9; d_call: TRBD1; cdr3_aa: CASTTGAQNEKLFF; cdr3_nt: TGTGCCAGCACCACAGGGGCCCAAAATGAAAAACTGTTTTTT
clone_size: NA; j_call: TRBJ1-2; v_call: TRBV19; d_call: TRBD1; cdr3_aa: CASSRDRDYGYTF; cdr3_nt: TGTGCCAGTAGTAGGGACAGGGACTATGGCTACACCTTC
clone_size: NA; j_call: TRBJ1-1; v_call: TRBV30; d_call: NA; cdr3_aa: CAWSAGSFMNTEAFF; cdr3_nt: TGTGCCTGGAGCGCCGGGAGTTTCATGAACACTGAAGCTTTCTTT
clone_size: NA; j_call: TRBJ2-1; v_call: TRBV5-1; d_call: TRBD2; cdr3_aa: CASSWSLAGGEYNEQFF; cdr3_nt: TGCGCCAGCAGCTGGTCATTAGCGGGAGGGGAGTACAATGAGCAGTTCTTC
clone_size: NA; j_call: TRBJ1-1; v_call: TRBV11-3; d_call: NA; cdr3_aa: CASSPGISRTEAFF; cdr3_nt: TGTGCCAGCAGCCCAGGGATCTCTCGCACTGAAGCTTTCTTT
clone_size: NA; j_call: TRBJ2-7; v_call: TRBV5-4; d_call: NA; cdr3_aa: CASSLGRDPKQYF; cdr3_nt: TGTGCCAGCAGCTTGGGACGGGATCCAAAGCAGTACTTC
clone_size: NA; j_call: TRBJ1-4; v_call: TRBV30; d_call: TRBD1; cdr3_aa: CAWSAFRDRNEKLFF; cdr3_nt: TGTGCCTGGAGTGCGTTCCGGGACAGGAATGAAAAACTGTTTTTT
clone_size: NA; j_call: TRBJ2-1; v_call: TRBV30; d_call: NA; cdr3_aa: CAWSPFYEQFF; cdr3_nt: TGTGCCTGGAGTCCCTTCTATGAGCAGTTCTTC
clone_size: NA; j_call: TRBJ2-3; v_call: TRBV5-1; d_call: NA; cdr3_aa: CASSFPQIVRDTQYF; cdr3_nt: TGCGCCAGCAGCTTTCCCCAAATCGTGAGGGATACGCAGTATTTT
clone_size: NA; j_call: TRBJ1-1; v_call: TRBV7-2; d_call: NA; cdr3_aa: CASSLQGNTEDFF; cdr3_nt: TGTGCCAGCAGCTTACAGGGAAACACTGAAGATTTCTTT
clone_size: NA; j_call: TRBJ2-1; v_call: TRBV5-1; d_call: TRBD2; cdr3_aa: CASSPTGTSGYEQFF; cdr3_nt: TGCGCCAGCAGCCCTACCGGGACTAGTGGCTATGAGCAGTTCTTC
clone_size: NA; j_call: TRBJ2-1; v_call: TRBV2; d_call: NA; cdr3_aa: CASSERQISYNEQFF; cdr3_nt: TGTGCCAGCAGCGAGAGACAGATCTCCTACAATGAGCAGTTCTTC
clone_size: NA; j_call: TRBJ2-1; v_call: TRBV11-2; d_call: NA; cdr3_aa: CASRPQGIAYNEQFF; cdr3_nt: TGTGCCAGCAGACCACAGGGTATCGCCTACAATGAGCAGTTCTTC
clone_size: NA; j_call: TRBJ2-3; v_call: TRBV7-2; d_call: NA; cdr3_aa: CATKEASADTDTQYF; cdr3_nt: TGTGCCACCAAAGAAGCGAGCGCGGACACAGATACGCAGTATTTT
clone_size: NA; j_call: TRBJ1-2; v_call: TRBV18; d_call: TRBD1; cdr3_aa: CASSPGGDRANYGYTF; cdr3_nt: TGTGCCAGCTCACCAGGCGGGGACAGGGCTAACTATGGCTACACCTTC